The 21 T cell receptor beta chains presented below share a single source sample, sequenced in a study of blood T cells in healthy people across ages. Alongside a J-beta primer mix, a sample-barcoded 5' primer served in a second PCR lasting roughly 7 to 11 cycles. Each CDR3 protein gets one entry after TCRdb re-called the 5' RACE reads with MiXCR. The sample has 450,000 to 700,000 distinct CDR3 sequences; roughly 29% are singletons. Source material: blood. The origin of the receptors is a woman in her 70s in good health.

This clonotype was detected only a few times. V usage is TRBV20-1 and J usage is TRBJ2-5; the match to TRBD2 covers 9 bases. The J call may be wrong; the DNA end is better matched by TRBJ2-7. The CDR3 contains 16 residues. Germline CDR1 and CDR2: DFQATT and SNEGSKA (reference sequence). CDR3 region: CSARDATSGDPYEQYF. CDR3 DNA sequence: TGCAGTGCTAGAGATGCGACTAGCGGAGACCCCTACGAGCAGTACTTC.

This rearrangement joins TRBV20-1 to TRBJ2-1; D gene uncertain. The CDR3 has 16 residues. Looked up from germline, CDR1 is DFQATT and CDR2 is SNEGSKA (reference sequence). V was shortened by 3 bases and J by 0 bases, with 15 bases between the two germline ends. The CDR3 here is CSASPRVRSSYNEQFF. The CDR3 DNA reads TGCAGTGCTAGTCCTAGAGTGCGATCCTCCTACAATGAGCAGTTCTTC.

The rearrangement uses TRBV20-1 and TRBJ1-5; TRBD1 matches at 9 bases. From germline, CDR1 is DFQATT and CDR2 SNEGSKA (reference sequence). This CDR3 contains 15 residues. V was clipped by 4 bases and J by 4 bases; unmatched bases: 8. CDR3 DNA: TGCAGTGCTATAACACGGACAGGGGCTAATCAGCCCCAGCATTTT. Its protein is CSAITRTGANQPQHF.

The chain has TRBV20-1 and TRBJ1-2; TRBD1 agrees at 7 bases. The germline V gene has CDR1 DFQATT and CDR2 SNEGSKA (reference sequence). V trimming: 7 bases; J trimming: 2 bases; junction bases outside the gene matches: 13. This CDR3 has 15 residues. Here the CDR3 reads CSGVGGELSNYGYTF. The CDR3 nucleotides read TGCAGTGGTGTAGGGGGCGAATTGTCCAACTATGGCTACACCTTC.

The rearrangement links TRBV20-1 to TRBJ1-1; no reliable D call. The CDR3 extends over 14 amino acids. Per germline, CDR1 DFQATT and CDR2 SNEGSKA (reference sequence). V was pared by 3 bases and J by 5 bases, with 16 bases between. The CDR3 is CSASNRGRATEAFF. CDR3 DNA sequence: TGCAGTGCTAGTAATAGAGGGAGAGCGACTGAAGCTTTCTTT.

This chain uses TRBV11-2 with TRBJ2-3; 7 bases map to TRBD2. Germline V CDR1 and CDR2: SGHAT, FQNNGV. The CDR3 sequence is 18 residues long. The ends lost 0 bases at V and 0 bases at J; junction bases unmatched: 9. CDR3 sequence reads: CASSLDWEGRGSTDTQYF. The CDR3 DNA reads TGTGCCAGCAGCTTAGATTGGGAAGGGCGGGGGAGCACAGATACGCAGTATTTT.

J is TRBJ2-1 and V is TRBV7-9, with D perhaps TRBD1 or TRBD2 (5 bases each). The length of the CDR3 is 14 residues. Germline CDR1 and CDR2: SEHNR and FQNEAQ (reference sequence). Deletions cut 0 bases from V and 6 bases from J, with 9 bases between. CDR3 region: CASSLAGTTNEQFF. The CDR3, as DNA: TGTGCCAGCAGCTTAGCGGGGACCACCAATGAGCAGTTCTTC.

The J gene is TRBJ2-5, the V gene TRBV4-3; D not certain. Deletions cut 0 bases from V and 7 bases from J, with 9 bases between. This CDR3 is built from 13 residues. CDR1 is LGHNA, CDR2 YSLEER, per germline. The CDR3 loop is CASSQDRARTQYF. The DNA for the CDR3 is TGCGCCAGCAGCCAAGATCGGGCGAGGACCCAGTACTTC.

This sequence joins TRBV6-5 and TRBJ2-1; perhaps TRBD2 as D (7 bases). The germline gives CDR1 MNHEY, CDR2 SVGAGI. Trimming took off 0 bases at V and 8 bases at J, with 14 bases between the two ends. The CDR3 is 15 amino acids. CDR3 amino acids: CASSYSPGGRHEQFF. The CDR3 region has the DNA TGTGCCAGCAGTTACTCCCCGGGGGGCCGACATGAGCAGTTCTTC.

The V call is TRBV3-1, the J call TRBJ1-1, with a tentative D call TRBD1 (5 bases). Germline assignment: CDR1 LGHDT and CDR2 YNNKEL (reference sequence). V gave up 0 bases and J gave up 6 bases, with 14 bases separating them. The CDR3 contains 15 residues. The DNA for the CDR3 is TGTGCCAGCAGCCAAGAAGGGTCAGGGTACGCTGAAGCTTTCTTT. It specifies CASSQEGSGYAEAFF.

This chain joins TRBV5-4 and TRBJ2-3; TRBD1 matches at 7 bases. V lost 0 bases, J lost 4 bases, and 2 bases stayed unmatched. CDR1 and CDR2 from the germline V gene are SGHNT and YYREEE (reference sequence). The CDR3 loop spans 14 amino acids. CDR3 loop: CASSLEGTADTQYF. The CDR3 DNA reads as TGTGCCAGCAGCTTGGAGGGGACAGCAGATACGCAGTATTTT.

The chain has TRBV12-3 or TRBV12-4 and TRBJ1-1, with D uncertain. The CDR3 loop spans 14 amino acids. Trimming took 2 bases from V and 0 from J, leaving 7 bases between them. CDR3 protein: CASSLRFLNTEAFF. CDR3 DNA sequence: TGTGCCAGCAGTTTAAGATTTTTGAACACTGAAGCTTTCTTT.

The chain carries TRBV29-1 and TRBJ2-1; D may be TRBD2 (5 bases). CDR3 length equals 13 residues. In germline, CDR1 is SQVTM, CDR2 ANQGSEA. V gave up 7 bases and J gave up 10 bases, with 20 bases separating them. The DNA of the CDR3 is TGCAGCGCTGTCGTGGACTCCACCCTGGAGCAGTTCTTC. The encoded protein is CSAVVDSTLEQFF.

A few counts support this clonotype. V usage is TRBV28 and J usage is TRBJ1-5, with 8 bases aligning to TRBD1. V gave up 6 bases and J gave up 5 bases; unmatched junction bases: 9. The germline CDR1 and CDR2 sequences are MDHEN and SYDVKM. This CDR3 has 15 residues. The CDR3 spells CASRPGQGGYQPQHF. The CDR3, as DNA: TGTGCCAGCAGACCTGGACAGGGAGGCTATCAGCCCCAGCATTTT.

This clonotype was seen a handful of times. The V call is TRBV12-3 or TRBV12-4, the J call TRBJ2-2; the D gene is possibly TRBD1 (6 bases). CDR3 length: 14 residues. The V and J ends lost 5 bases and 8 bases respectively, with 15 bases between them. This CDR3 reads CASSNHPTGGELFF. As DNA, the CDR3 is TGTGCCAGCAGTAATCACCCTACAGGGGGGGAGCTGTTTTTT.

The chain links TRBV20-1 to TRBJ1-2; D remains ambiguous. CDR3 length: 14 residues. V dropped 5 bases and J dropped 5 bases, with 18 bases sitting between them. Germline V lookup: CDR1 DFQATT, CDR2 SNEGSKA (reference sequence). DNA for the CDR3: TGCAGTGCTCCCAGTCCGGGCGTGGGGTATGGCTACACCTTC. Protein: CSAPSPGVGYGYTF.

This chain uses TRBV20-1 with TRBJ2-1; perhaps TRBD2 as D (5 bases). Deletions cut 3 bases from V and 4 bases from J, with 10 bases between. The CDR3 is 13 residues long. Germline V gene lookup returns CDR1 DFQATT and CDR2 SNEGSKA (reference sequence). The CDR3 region has the DNA TGCAGTGCTAGCCCCCGGGGTTACAATGAGCAGTTCTTC. Amino acids: CSASPRGYNEQFF.

CDR3 region: CASADAGTGNTEAFF. CDR3 sequence (DNA): TGTGCCAGCGCTGATGCCGGGACAGGGAACACTGAAGCTTTCTTT. The V call is TRBV6-5, the J call TRBJ1-1; 8 nucleotides align to TRBD1. Germline V gene lookup returns CDR1 MNHEY and CDR2 SVGAGI. CDR3 size: 15 residues. The junction had 9 bases not matched to a gene; V was cut back by 8 bases and J by 1 base.

This clonotype has more than one count but fewer than ten. The chain couples TRBV6-5 to TRBJ2-5; the match to TRBD2 covers 8 bases. Per the germline V gene, CDR1 is MNHEY and CDR2 is SVGAGI. The CDR3 runs 16 residues. The J segment lost 0 bases and the V segment lost 3 bases, leaving 6 bases of the junction unmatched. CDR3 loop: CASSYRGGGYQETQYF. The DNA of the CDR3 is TGTGCCAGCAGTTATCGTGGCGGGGGGTACCAAGAGACCCAGTACTTC.

J is TRBJ2-2 and V is TRBV4-3; TRBD1 or TRBD2 may be the D gene (5 bases each). The CDR3 has 14 residues. V was cut by 1 base and J by 4 bases, with 7 bases left in between. Germline V gene sequence: CDR1 LGHNA, CDR2 YSLEER. CDR3 nucleotide sequence: TGCGCCAGCAGCCAAGCAGGGAGCACCGGGGAGCTGTTTTTT. Translation gives CASSQAGSTGELFF.

This clonotype turned up a few times. This sequence joins TRBV3-1 and TRBJ1-2, with D unclear. CDR1 is LGHDT, CDR2 YNNKEL, per germline (reference sequence). The V end was cut by 1 base, the J end by 5 bases, with 11 bases between. The CDR3 runs 14 residues. The CDR3 loop is CASSQGAAGYGYTF. CDR3 nucleotide sequence: TGTGCCAGCAGCCAAGGGGCAGCTGGGTATGGCTACACCTTC.